The 7 T cell receptor beta chains below were found in one sample sequenced in a study of blood T cell repertoires in COVID-19 (dated by TCRdb to the early 2020s). Library creation used the immunoSEQ multiplex PCR assay. Entries here come from immuneACCESS through TCRdb and include only in-frame sequences with V and J called. Some clones fail to appear in such tables; in the studies checked, an unresolved V gene covers under half of the shortfall, and the cause of the remainder is unknown. Across this sample there are 500,000 or so clones, with around 87% seen only once. In total, the top ten clones hold 0.65% to 0.9% of the sample. Sequencing was performed on PBMCs or T cells enriched from blood (not recorded which). The receptors come from a woman younger than 30 who had recovered from COVID-19.

This chain uses TRBV30 with TRBJ1-4; 8 bases fit TRBD1. Per the germline V gene, CDR1 is GTSNPN and CDR2 is SVGIG (reference sequence). The CDR3 runs to 14 residues. Trimming removed 4 bases from V and 5 bases from J; junction bases left unmatched: 6. CDR3 DNA sequence: TGTGCCTGGACCGCGGGACAGGCGAATGAAAAACTGTTTTTT. The encoded protein is CAWTAGQANEKLFF. Looking up the rest from reference TRBV30 and TRBJ1-4 gives the full variable domain: SQTIHQWPATLVQPVGSPLSLECTVEGTSNPNLYWYRQAAGRGLQLLFYSVGIGQISSEVPQNLSASRPQDRQFILSSKKLLLSDSGFYLCAWTAGQANEKLFFGSGTQLSVL.

The rearrangement uses TRBV6-5 and TRBJ2-1; the D gene is possibly TRBD1 (5 bases). This CDR3 is built from 13 residues. V gave up 2 bases and J gave up 8 bases, with 10 bases separating them. Germline loops: CDR1 MNHEY, CDR2 SVGAGI. The CDR3 loop reads CASSYRGRDEQFF. CDR3 DNA sequence: TGTGCCAGCAGTTACAGGGGTCGGGATGAGCAGTTCTTC.

This clone was seen only once. The chain has TRBV2 and TRBJ1-5; D is unclear. The V gene's germline CDR1 is SNHLY and CDR2 FYNNEI. V shed 2 bases and J shed 0 bases, with 8 bases lying between them. CDR3 length: 15 amino acids. The CDR3 loop reads CASSESEFSNQPQHF. The CDR3 DNA reads TGTGCCAGCAGTGAAAGTGAGTTTAGCAATCAGCCCCAGCATTTT.

The rearrangement links TRBV5-4 to TRBJ1-2; D gene uncertain. The CDR3 loop spans 13 amino acids. Germline V gives CDR1 SGHNT, CDR2 YYREEE (reference sequence). The germline V and J ends were trimmed by 3 bases and 7 bases, with 13 bases remaining between them. CDR3: CASSWERDGGYTF. CDR3 bases: TGTGCCAGCAGCTGGGAGAGGGATGGTGGCTACACCTTC. Full variable domain (remainder filled in from reference TRBV5-4 and TRBJ1-2): ETGVTQSPTHLIKTRGQQVTLRCSSQSGHNTVSWYQQALGQGPQFIFQYYREEENGRGNFPPRFSGLQFPNYSSELNVNALELDDSALYLCASSWERDGGYTFGSGTRLTVV.

The chain links TRBV2 to TRBJ1-2; D might be TRBD1 (5 bases). V lost 1 base to trimming and J lost 4 bases, with 13 bases between them. The V gene's germline CDR1 is SNHLY and CDR2 FYNNEI. The CDR3 has 15 amino acids. CDR3 nucleotide sequence: TGTGCCAGCAGTGAAGGGCAGGGCTACTCCTATGGCTACACCTTC. Its translation is CASSEGQGYSYGYTF.

This chain uses TRBV11-3 with TRBJ2-2, with a possible D match to TRBD2 (5 bases). Germline CDR1 SGHNT, CDR2 YENEEA. The CDR3 loop spans 15 amino acids. The V and J ends lost 5 bases and 3 bases respectively, with 13 bases between them. The CDR3 loop is CASSQGGRDTGELFF. CDR3 coding DNA: TGTGCCAGCAGCCAAGGCGGGCGGGACACCGGGGAGCTGTTTTTT.

This chain uses TRBV2 with TRBJ1-5, with D possibly being TRBD1 (5 bases). Germline V CDR1 and CDR2: SNHLY, FYNNEI. This CDR3 has 15 residues. Trimming left V 6 bases short and J 5 bases short, with 17 bases between. CDR3 sequence: CASSARQTTDQPQHF. The CDR3 bases are TGTGCCAGCAGCGCCCGACAGACCACGGATCAGCCCCAGCATTTT.